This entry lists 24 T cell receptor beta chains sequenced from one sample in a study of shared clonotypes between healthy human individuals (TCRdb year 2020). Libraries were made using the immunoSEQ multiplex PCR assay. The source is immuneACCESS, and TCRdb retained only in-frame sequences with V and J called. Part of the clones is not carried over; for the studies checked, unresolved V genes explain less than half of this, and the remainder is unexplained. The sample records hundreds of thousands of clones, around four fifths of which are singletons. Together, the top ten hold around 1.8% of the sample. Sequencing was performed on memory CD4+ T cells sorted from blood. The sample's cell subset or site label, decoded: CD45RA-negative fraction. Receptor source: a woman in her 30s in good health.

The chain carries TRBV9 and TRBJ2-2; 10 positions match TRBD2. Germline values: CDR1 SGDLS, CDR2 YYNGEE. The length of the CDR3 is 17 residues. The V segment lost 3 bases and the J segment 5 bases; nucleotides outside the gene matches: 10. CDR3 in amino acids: CASSESGRAWFTGELFF. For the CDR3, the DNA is TGTGCCAGCAGCGAAAGCGGGAGGGCCTGGTTTACCGGGGAGCTGTTTTTT.

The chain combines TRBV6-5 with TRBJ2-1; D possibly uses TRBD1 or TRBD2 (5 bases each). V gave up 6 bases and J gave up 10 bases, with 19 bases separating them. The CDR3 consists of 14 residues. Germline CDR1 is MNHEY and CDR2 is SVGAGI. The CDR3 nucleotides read TGTGCCAGCAGCCCCCCGGGACGAGTAAAGGAGCAGTTCTTC. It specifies CASSPPGRVKEQFF.

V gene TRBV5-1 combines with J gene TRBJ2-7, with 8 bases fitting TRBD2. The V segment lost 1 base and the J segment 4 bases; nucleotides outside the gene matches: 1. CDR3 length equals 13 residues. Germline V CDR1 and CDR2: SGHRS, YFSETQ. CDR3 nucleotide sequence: TGCGCCAGCAGCTTGAGCGGGAGATACGAGCAGTACTTC. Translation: CASSLSGRYEQYF.

DNA of the CDR3: TGCACCAGCAGTTGGGCGCGGGACACCTACGAGCAGTACTTC. Amino acid sequence: CTSSWARDTYEQYF. The chain links TRBV1 to TRBJ2-7. TRBV1 has pseudogene status. This CDR3 comprises 14 residues.

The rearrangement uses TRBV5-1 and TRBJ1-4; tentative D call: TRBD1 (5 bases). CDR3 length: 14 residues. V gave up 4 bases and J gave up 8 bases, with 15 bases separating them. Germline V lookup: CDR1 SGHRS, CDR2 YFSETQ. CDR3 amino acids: CASSLGHGKEKLFF. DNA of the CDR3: TGCGCCAGCAGCCTTGGACACGGGAAGGAAAAACTGTTTTTT.

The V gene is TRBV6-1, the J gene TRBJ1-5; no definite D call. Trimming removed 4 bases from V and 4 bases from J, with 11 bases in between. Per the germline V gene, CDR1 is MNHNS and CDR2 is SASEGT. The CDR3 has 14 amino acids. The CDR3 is CASSAGSANQPQHF. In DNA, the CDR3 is TGTGCCAGCAGTGCGGGTAGCGCAAATCAGCCCCAGCATTTT.

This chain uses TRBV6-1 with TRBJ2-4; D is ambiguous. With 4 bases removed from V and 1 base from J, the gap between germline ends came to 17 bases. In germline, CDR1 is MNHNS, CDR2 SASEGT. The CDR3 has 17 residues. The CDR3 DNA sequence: TGTGCCAGCAGTGCCCTCGGGCCAGTAGTTGCCAAAAACATTCAGTACTTC. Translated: CASSALGPVVAKNIQYF.

Here the CDR3 DNA reads TGTGCCATCAGTGAAAGGGGGGTCGACACTGAAGCTTTCTTT. Translation: CAISERGVDTEAFF. V gene TRBV10-3 combines with J gene TRBJ1-1; the D gene is possibly TRBD1 (6 bases). Germline-derived CDR1 and CDR2 are ENHRY and SYGVKD. The V end was cut by 3 bases, the J end by 3 bases, with 11 bases between. The CDR3 extends over 14 amino acids.

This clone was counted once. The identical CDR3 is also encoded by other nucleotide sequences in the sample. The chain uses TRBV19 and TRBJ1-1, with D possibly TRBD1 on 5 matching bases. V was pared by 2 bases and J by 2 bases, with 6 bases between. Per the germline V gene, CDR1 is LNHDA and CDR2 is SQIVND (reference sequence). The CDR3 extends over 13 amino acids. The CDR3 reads CASSIRGNTEAFF. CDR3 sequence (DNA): TGTGCCAGTAGTATAAGGGGAAACACTGAAGCTTTCTTT.

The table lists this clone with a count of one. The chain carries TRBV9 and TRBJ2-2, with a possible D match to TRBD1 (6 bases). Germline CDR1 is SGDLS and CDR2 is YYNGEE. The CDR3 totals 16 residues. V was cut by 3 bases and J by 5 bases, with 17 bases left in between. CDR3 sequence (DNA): TGTGCCAGCAGCGCCCTGGGACACGGAGGAACCGGGGAGCTGTTTTTT. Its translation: CASSALGHGGTGELFF. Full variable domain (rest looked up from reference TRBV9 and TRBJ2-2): DSGVTQTPKHLITATGQRVTLRCSPRSGDLSVYWYQQSLDQGLQFLIQYYNGEERAKGNILERFSAQQFPDLHSELNLSSLELGDSALYFCASSALGHGGTGELFFGEGSRLTVL.

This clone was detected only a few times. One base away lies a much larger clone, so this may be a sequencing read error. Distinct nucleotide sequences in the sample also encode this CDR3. This chain's CDR3 is CASSVASTDTQYF. In DNA form, the CDR3 reads TGTGCCAGCAGCGTAGCTAGCACAGATACGCAGTATTTT. The chain carries TRBV9 and TRBJ2-3; no clear D. Trimming shortened V by 0 bases and J by 0 bases, and 2 bases separated the two germline ends. There are 13 residues in the CDR3. CDR1 and CDR2 (germline): SGDLS, YYNGEE.

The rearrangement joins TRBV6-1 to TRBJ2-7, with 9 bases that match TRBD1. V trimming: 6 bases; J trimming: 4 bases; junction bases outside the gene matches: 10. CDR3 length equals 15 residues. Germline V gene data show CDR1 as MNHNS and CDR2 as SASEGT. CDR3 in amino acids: CASSPGTGRGYEQYF. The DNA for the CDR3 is TGTGCCAGCAGCCCCGGGACAGGGAGGGGATACGAGCAGTACTTC.

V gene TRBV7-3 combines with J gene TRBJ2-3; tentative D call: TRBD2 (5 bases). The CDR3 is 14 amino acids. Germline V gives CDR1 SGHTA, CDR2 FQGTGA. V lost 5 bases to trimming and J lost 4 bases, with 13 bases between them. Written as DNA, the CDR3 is TGTGCCAGCAGCACGGACTTTGGGGCAGATACGCAGTATTTT. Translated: CASSTDFGADTQYF.

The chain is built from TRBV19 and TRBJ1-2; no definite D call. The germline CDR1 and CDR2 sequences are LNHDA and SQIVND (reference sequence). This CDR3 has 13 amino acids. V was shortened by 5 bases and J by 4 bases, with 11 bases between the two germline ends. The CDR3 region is CASSPEVIYGYTF. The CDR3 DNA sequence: TGTGCCAGTAGTCCCGAAGTGATCTATGGCTACACCTTC.

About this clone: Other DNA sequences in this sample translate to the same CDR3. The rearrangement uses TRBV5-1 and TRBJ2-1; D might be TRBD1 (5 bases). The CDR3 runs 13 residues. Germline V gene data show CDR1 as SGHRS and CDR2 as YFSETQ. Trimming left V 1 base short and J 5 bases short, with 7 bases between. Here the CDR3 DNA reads TGCGCCAGCAGCTTGACAGGTAACAATGAGCAGTTCTTC. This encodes CASSLTGNNEQFF.

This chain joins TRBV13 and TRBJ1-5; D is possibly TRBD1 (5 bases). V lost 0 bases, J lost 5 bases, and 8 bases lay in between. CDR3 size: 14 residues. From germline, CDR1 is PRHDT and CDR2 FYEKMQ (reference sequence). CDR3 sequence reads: CASSLGGADQPQHF. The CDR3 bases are TGTGCCAGCAGCTTAGGAGGGGCGGATCAGCCCCAGCATTTT.

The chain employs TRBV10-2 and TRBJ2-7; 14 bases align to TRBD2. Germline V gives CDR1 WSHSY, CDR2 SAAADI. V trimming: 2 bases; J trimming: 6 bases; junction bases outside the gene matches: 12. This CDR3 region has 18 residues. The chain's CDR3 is CASSERGTSGSRGAEQYF. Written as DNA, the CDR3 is TGCGCCAGCAGTGAGCGGGGGACTAGCGGGAGCCGAGGGGCCGAGCAGTACTTC.

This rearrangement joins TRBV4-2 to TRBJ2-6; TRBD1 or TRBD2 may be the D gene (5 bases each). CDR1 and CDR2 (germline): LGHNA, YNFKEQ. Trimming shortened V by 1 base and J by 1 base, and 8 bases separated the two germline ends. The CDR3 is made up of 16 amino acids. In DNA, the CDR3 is TGTGCCAGCAGCCAAGGGGACCCGTCTGGGGCCAACGTCCTGACTTTC. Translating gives CASSQGDPSGANVLTF.

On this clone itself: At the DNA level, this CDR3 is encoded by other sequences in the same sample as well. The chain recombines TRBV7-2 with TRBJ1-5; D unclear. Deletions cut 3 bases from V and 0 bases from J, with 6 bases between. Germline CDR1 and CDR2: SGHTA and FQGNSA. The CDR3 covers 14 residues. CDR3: CASSLTGSNQPQHF. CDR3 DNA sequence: TGTGCCAGCAGCTTGACGGGTAGCAATCAGCCCCAGCATTTT.

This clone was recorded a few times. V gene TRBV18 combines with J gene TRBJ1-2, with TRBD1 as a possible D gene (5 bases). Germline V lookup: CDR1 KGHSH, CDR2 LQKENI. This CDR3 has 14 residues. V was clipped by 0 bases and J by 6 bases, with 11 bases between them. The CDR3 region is CASSPPPRVNGYTF. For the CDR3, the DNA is TGTGCCAGCTCACCACCCCCCAGGGTGAATGGCTACACCTTC. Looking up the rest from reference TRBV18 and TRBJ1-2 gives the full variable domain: NAGVMQNPRHLVRRRGQEARLRCSPMKGHSHVYWYRQLPEEGLKFMVYLQKENIIDESGMPKERFSAEFPKEGPSILRIQQVVRGDSAAYFCASSPPPRVNGYTFGSGTRLTVV.

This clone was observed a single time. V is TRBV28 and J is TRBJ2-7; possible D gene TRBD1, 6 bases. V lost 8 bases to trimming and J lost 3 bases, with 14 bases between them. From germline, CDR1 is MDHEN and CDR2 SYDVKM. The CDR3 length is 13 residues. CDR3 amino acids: CASSNTGLYEQYF. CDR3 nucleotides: TGTGCCAGCTCTAATACAGGGCTCTACGAGCAGTACTTC.

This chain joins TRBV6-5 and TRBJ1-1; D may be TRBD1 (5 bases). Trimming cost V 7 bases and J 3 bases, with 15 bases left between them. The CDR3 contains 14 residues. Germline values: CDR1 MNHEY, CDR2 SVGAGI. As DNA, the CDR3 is TGTGCCAGCATCAACCGAGGGGTCGACACTGAAGCTTTCTTT. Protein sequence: CASINRGVDTEAFF.

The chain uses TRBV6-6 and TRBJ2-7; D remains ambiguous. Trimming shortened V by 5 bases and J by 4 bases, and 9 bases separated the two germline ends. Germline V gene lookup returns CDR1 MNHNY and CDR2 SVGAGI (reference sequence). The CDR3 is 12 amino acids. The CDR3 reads CASSAGSYEQYF. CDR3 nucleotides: TGTGCCAGCAGTGCCGGGTCTTACGAGCAGTACTTC.

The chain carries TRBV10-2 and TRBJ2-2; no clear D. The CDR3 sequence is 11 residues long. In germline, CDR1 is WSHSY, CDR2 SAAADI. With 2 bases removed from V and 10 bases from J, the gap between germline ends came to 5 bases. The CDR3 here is CASSESVELFF. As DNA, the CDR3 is TGCGCCAGCAGTGAGAGTGTGGAGCTGTTTTTT.